Sequencing of this T cell receptor beta chain was carried out in a study of blood T cell repertoires in COVID-19. Study background: Donors in the United States, Italy and Spain gave samples during acute or convalescent COVID-19.

CDR1 and CDR2 from the germline V gene are SNHLY and FYNNEI. This CDR3 is 11 amino acids long. The V end lost 4 bases, the J end lost 5 bases, and 5 bases lay between the germline ends. Data came from immunoSEQ multiplex PCR; TCRdb stores just in-frame clones and leaves some out. The sample includes 150,000 to 200,000 clones, about 85% seen only once; the top ten take more than 8%. This TCR derives from a woman of 80 years or more with acute or convalescent COVID-19. The specimen sequenced was peripheral blood. V usage is TRBV2 and J usage is TRBJ1-2; D unclear. CDR3 nucleotide sequence: TGTGCCAGCAGTGGCCGGTATGGCTACACCTTC. Amino acids: CASSGRYGYTF.